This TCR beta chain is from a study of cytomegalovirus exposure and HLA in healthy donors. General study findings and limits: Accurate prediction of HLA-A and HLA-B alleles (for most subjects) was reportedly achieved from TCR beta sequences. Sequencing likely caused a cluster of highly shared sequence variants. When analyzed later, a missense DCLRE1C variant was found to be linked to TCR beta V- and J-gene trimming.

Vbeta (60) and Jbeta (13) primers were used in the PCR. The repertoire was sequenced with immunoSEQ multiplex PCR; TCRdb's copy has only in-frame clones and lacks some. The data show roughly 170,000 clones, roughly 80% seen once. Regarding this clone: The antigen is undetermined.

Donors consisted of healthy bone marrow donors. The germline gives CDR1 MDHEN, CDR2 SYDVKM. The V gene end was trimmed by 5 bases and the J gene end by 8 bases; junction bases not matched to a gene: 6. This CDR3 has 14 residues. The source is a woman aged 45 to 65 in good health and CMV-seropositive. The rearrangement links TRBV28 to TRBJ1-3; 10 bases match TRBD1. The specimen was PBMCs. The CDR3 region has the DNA TGTGCCAGCAGTGACAGGGGGCGCGGGGACACCATATATTTT. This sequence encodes CASSDRGRGDTIYF.